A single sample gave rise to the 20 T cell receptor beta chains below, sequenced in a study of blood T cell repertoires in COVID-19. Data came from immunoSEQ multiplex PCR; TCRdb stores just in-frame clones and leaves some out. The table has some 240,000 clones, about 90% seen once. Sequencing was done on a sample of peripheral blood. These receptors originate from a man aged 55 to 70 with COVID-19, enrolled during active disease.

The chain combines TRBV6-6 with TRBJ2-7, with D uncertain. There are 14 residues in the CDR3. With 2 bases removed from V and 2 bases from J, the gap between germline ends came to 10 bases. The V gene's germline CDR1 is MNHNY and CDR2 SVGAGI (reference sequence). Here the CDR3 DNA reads TGTGCCAGCAGTTACGGTAACTTCGCCTACGAGCAGTACTTC. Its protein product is CASSYGNFAYEQYF.

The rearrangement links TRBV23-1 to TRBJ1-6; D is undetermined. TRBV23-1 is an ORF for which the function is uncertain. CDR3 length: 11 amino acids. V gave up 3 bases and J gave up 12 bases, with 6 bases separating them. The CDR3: CASSHPRPLHF. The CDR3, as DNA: TGCGCCAGCAGTCACCCGAGACCCCTCCACTTT.

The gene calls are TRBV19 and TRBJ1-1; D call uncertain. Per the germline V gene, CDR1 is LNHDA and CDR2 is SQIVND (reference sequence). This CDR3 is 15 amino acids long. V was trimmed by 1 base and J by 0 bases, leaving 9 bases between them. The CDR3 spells CASSIVGSLNTEAFF. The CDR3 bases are TGTGCCAGTAGTATAGTGGGCAGCTTGAACACTGAAGCTTTCTTT.

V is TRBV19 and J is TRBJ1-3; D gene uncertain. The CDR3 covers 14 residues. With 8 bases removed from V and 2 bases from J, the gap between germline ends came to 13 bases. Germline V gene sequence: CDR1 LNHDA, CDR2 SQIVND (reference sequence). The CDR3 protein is CASSTDWAGNTIYF. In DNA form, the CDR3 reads TGTGCCAGTTCTACGGACTGGGCTGGAAACACCATATATTTT.

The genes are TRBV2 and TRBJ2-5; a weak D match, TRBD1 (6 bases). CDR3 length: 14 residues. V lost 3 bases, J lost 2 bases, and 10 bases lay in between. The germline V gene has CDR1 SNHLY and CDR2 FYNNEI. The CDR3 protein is CASSDRGWQETQYF. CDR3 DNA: TGTGCCAGCAGTGACAGGGGTTGGCAAGAGACCCAGTACTTC. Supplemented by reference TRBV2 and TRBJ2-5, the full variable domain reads EPEVTQTPSHQVTQMGQEVILRCVPISNHLYFYWYRQILGQKVEFLVSFYNNEISEKSEIFDDQFSVERPDGSNFTLKIRSTKLEDSAMYFCASSDRGWQETQYFGPGTRLLVL.

The CDR3 loop is CSAESGENTGELFF. CDR3 bases: TGCAGCGCCGAATCCGGGGAGAACACCGGGGAGCTGTTTTTT. V and J are TRBV29-1 and TRBJ2-2, with D tentatively TRBD2 (5 bases). CDR1 is SQVTM and CDR2 is ANQGSEA in the germline V gene. V was shortened by 7 bases and J by 1 base, with 13 bases between the two germline ends. The CDR3 has 14 amino acids.

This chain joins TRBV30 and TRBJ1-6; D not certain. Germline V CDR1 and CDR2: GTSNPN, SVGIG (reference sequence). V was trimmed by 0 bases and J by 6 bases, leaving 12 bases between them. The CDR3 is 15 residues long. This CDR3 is CAWSVLTLINSPLHF. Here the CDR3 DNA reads TGTGCCTGGAGTGTACTAACTCTTATTAATTCACCCCTCCACTTT.

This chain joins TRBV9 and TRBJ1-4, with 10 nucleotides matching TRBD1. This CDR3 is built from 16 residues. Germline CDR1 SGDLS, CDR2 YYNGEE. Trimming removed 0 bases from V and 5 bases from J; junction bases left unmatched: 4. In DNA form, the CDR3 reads TGTGCCAGCAGCGTAGGAGCGACAGGGGGCAATGAAAAACTGTTTTTT. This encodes CASSVGATGGNEKLFF.

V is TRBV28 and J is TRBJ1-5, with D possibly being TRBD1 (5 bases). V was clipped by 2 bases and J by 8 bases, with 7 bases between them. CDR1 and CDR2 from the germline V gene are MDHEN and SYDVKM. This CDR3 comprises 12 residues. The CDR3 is CASSLGGKPQHF. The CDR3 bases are TGTGCCAGCAGTTTAGGGGGGAAGCCCCAGCATTTT.

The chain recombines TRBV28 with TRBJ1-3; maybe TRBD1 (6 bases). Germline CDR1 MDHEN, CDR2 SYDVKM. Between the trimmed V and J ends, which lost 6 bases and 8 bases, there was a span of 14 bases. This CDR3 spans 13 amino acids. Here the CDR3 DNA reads TGTGCCAGCAGGCGGCAGGGGCATGACACCATATATTTT. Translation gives CASRRQGHDTIYF.

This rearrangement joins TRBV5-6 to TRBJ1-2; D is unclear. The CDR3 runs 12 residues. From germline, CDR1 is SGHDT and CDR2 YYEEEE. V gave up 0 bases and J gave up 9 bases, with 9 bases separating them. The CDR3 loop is CASSLVEVSYTF. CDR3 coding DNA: TGTGCCAGCAGCTTGGTAGAGGTCAGCTACACCTTC.

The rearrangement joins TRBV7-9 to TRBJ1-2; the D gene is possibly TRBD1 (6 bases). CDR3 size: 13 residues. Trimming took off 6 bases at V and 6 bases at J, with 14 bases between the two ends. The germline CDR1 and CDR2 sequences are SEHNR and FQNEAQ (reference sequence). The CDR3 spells CASSSDSGDGYTF. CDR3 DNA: TGTGCCAGCAGTTCGGACAGCGGTGATGGCTACACCTTC.

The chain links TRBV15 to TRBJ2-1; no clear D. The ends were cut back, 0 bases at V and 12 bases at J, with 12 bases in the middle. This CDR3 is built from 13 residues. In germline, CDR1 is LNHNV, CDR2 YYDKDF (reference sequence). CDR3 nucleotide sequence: TGTGCCACCAGCAGAGATACGGTCAACCTGCAGTTCTTC. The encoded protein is CATSRDTVNLQFF.

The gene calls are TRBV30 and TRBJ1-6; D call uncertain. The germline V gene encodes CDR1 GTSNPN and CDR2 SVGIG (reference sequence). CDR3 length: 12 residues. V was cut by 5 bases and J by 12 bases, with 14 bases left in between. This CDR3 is CAWASPSGPLHF. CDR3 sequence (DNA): TGTGCCTGGGCCAGCCCAAGCGGACCCCTCCACTTT.

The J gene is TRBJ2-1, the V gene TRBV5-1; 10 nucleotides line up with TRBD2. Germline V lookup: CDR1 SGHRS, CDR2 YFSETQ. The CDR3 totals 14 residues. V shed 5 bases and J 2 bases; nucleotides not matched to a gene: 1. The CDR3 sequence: CASSGLAAYNEQFF. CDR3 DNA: TGCGCCAGCAGTGGACTAGCGGCCTACAATGAGCAGTTCTTC.

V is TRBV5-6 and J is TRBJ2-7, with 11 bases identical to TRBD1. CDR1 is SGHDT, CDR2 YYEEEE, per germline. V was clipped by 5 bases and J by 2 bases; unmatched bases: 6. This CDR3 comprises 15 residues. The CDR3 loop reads CASRSPGQGAYEQYF. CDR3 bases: TGTGCCAGCAGGTCGCCGGGACAGGGGGCCTACGAGCAGTACTTC.

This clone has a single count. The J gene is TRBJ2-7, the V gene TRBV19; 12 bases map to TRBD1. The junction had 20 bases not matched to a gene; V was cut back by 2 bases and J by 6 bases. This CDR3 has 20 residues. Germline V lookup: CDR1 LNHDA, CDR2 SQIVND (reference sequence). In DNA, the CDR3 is TGTGCCAGTAGTATAATTTGGGTGAGTCGTGTGGGACAGGGGGCCAGCGAGCAGTACTTC. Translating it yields CASSIIWVSRVGQGASEQYF.

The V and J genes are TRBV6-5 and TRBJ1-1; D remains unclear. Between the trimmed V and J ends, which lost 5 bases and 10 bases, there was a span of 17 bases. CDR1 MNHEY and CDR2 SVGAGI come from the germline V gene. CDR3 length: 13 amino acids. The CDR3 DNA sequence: TGTGCCAGCAGTCTGCGACCTAAAAGCGGAGCTTTCTTT. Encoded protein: CASSLRPKSGAFF.

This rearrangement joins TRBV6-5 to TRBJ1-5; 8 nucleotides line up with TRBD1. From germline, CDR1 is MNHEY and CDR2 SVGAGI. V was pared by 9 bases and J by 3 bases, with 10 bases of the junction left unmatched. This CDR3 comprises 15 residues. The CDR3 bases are TGTGCCAGTGTTTCGACAGGGGCCCACAATCAGCCCCAGCATTTT. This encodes CASVSTGAHNQPQHF.

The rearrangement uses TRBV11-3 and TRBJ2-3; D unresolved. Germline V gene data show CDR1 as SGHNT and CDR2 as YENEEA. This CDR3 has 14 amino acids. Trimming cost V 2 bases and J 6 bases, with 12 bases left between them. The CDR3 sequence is CASSLSGSRDTQYF. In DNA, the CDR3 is TGTGCCAGCAGCTTATCCGGATCCAGGGATACGCAGTATTTT. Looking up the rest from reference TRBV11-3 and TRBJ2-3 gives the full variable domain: EAGVVQSPRYKIIEKKQPVAFWCNPISGHNTLYWYLQNLGQGPELLIRYENEEAVDDSQLPKDRFSAERLKGVDSTLKIQPAELGDSAVYLCASSLSGSRDTQYFGPGTRLTVL.